The T cell receptor (beta chain) described here comes from a study of blood T cell repertoires in COVID-19. Overall study context: The United States, Italy and Spain supplied acute and convalescent COVID-19 samples. From T cells, B-cell-depleted T cells, or PBMCs came the material, which was cDNA or gDNA.

Methods used by the authors: Reference gene primers were amplified, and this amplification served to estimate nucleated cell counts. The method was immunoSEQ multiplex PCR; TCRdb's version includes in-frame clones alone and lacks a portion of them. That table furnishes V, J and clone size, whereas the DNA furnished D and trimming. The sample consists of approximately 350,000 clones, over 70% of them appearing once. Enrollment of patients from Seattle took place during active infection, with longitudinal follow-up. V shed 5 bases and J 3 bases; nucleotides not matched to a gene: 14. The germline CDR1 and CDR2 sequences are SGHVS and FNYEAQ. This CDR3 has 17 amino acids.

Sequences were obtained from peripheral blood. This sequence originates from a woman between 50 and 59 years old with COVID-19, enrolled during active disease. This sequence joins TRBV7-6 and TRBJ1-1; 8 bases map to TRBD1. This chain's CDR3 is CASSIAGGFGSDTEAFF. As DNA, the CDR3 is TGTGCCAGCAGCATCGCAGGGGGCTTTGGGTCGGACACTGAAGCTTTCTTT.